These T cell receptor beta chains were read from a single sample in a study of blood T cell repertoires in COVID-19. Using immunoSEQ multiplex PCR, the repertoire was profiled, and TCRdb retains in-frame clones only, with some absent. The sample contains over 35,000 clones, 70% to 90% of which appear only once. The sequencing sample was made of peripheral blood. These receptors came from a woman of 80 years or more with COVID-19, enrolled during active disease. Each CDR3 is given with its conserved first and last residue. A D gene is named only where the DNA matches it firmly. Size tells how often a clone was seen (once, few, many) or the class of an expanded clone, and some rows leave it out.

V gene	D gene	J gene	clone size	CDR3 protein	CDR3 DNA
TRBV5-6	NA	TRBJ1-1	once	CASVWSGEAFF	TGTGCCAGCGTCTGGTCGGGTGAAGCTTTCTTT
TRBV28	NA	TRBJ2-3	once	CASSLGGTDTQYF	TGTGCCAGCAGTCTTGGGGGGACAGATACGCAGTATTTT
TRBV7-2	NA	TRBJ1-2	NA	CASSLYNSYGYTF	TGTGCCAGCAGCTTATATAACAGCTATGGCTACACCTTC
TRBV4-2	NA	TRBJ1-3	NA	CASSQDYGEKGNTIYF	TGTGCCAGCAGCCAAGATTACGGGGAGAAGGGAAACACCATATATTTT
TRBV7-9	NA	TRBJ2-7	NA	CASSLQNTEQYF	TGTGCCAGCAGCCTTCAGAACACCGAGCAGTACTTC
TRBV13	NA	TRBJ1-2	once	CASSLRHEYTF	TGTGCCAGCAGCCTGAGACATGAATACACCTTC
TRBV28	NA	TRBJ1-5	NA	CASNRGASQPQHF	TGTGCCAGCAATAGGGGCGCGAGTCAGCCCCAGCATTTT
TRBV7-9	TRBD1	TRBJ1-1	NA	CASSPPTGYTEAFF	TGTGCCAGCAGCCCCCCGACAGGGTACACTGAAGCTTTCTTT
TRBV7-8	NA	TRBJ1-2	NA	CASSLDMEFGYTF	TGTGCCAGCAGCTTAGACATGGAGTTCGGCTACACCTTC
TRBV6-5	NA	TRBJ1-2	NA	CASRQPGVYGYTF	TGTGCCAGCAGGCAACCGGGAGTCTATGGCTACACCTTC
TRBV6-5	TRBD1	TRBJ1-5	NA	CASSLQGAPNQPQHF	TGTGCCAGCAGTCTCCAGGGGGCCCCTAATCAGCCCCAGCATTTT
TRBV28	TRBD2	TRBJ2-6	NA	CASKSGGHSGANVLTF	TGTGCCAGCAAGTCGGGGGGGCACTCTGGGGCCAACGTCCTGACTTTC
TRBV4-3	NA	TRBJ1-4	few	CASSPGSTATRKLFF	TGCGCCAGCAGCCCGGGAAGTACAGCTACCCGAAAACTGTTTTTT
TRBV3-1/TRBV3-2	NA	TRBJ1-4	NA	CASSYRTAGTNEKLFF	TGTGCCAGCAGCTACCGGACGGCGGGCACTAATGAAAAACTGTTTTTT
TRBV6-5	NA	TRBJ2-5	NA	CASSFNAGIQETQYF	TGTGCCAGCAGTTTTAACGCAGGGATCCAAGAGACCCAGTACTTC
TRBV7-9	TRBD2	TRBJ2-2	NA	CASRGPLPTSGGAAGELFF	TGTGCCAGCAGGGGTCCCCTACCTACTAGCGGGGGGGCCGCCGGGGAGCTGTTTTTT
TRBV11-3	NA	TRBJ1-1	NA	CASSLSNTEAFF	TGTGCCAGCAGCCTATCGAACACTGAAGCTTTCTTT
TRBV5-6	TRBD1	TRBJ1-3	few	CASSFGTGSSGNTIYF	TGTGCCAGCAGCTTTGGGACAGGGAGCTCTGGAAACACCATATATTTT
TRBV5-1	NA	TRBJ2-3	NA	CASSLGTGKDTQYF	TGCGCCAGCAGCTTGGGAACAGGGAAAGATACGCAGTATTTT
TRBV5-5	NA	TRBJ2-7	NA	CASSFGQPYEQYF	TGTGCCAGCAGCTTCGGACAGCCCTACGAGCAGTACTTC
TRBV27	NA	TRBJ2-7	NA	CASSPLRNSPYEQYF	TGTGCCAGCAGTCCCCTGAGAAACTCTCCCTACGAGCAGTACTTC
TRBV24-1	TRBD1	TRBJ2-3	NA	CATSDRDRGGKDTQYF	TGTGCCACCAGTGACCGGGACAGGGGTGGGAAAGATACGCAGTATTTT
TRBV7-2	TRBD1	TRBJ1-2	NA	CASSSRDRGGYTF	TGTGCCAGCAGCTCCCGGGACAGGGGAGGCTACACCTTC
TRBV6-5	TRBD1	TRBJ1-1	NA	CASSPSDRWNTEAFF	TGTGCCAGCAGCCCCTCGGACAGGTGGAACACTGAAGCTTTCTTT
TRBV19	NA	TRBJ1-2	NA	CASSFRGNYGYTF	TGTGCCAGCAGCTTTCGGGGGAACTATGGCTACACCTTC
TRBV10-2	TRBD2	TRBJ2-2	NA	CASSASGTNTGELFF	TGCGCCAGCAGCGCTAGCGGGACGAACACCGGGGAGCTGTTTTTT
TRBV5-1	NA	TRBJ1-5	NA	CASSLDSSNQPQHF	TGCGCCAGCAGCTTGGACAGCAGCAATCAGCCCCAGCATTTT
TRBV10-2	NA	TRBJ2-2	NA	CASSESFRNTGELFF	TGCGCCAGCAGTGAGTCGTTTAGAAACACCGGGGAGCTGTTTTTT
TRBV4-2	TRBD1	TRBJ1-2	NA	CASSLDREGGYTF	TGTGCCAGCAGCCTCGACAGGGAAGGGGGCTACACCTTC